A selection of T cell receptor beta chains follows, all from one sample in a study of cytomegalovirus exposure and HLA in healthy donors. Clones were read by immunoSEQ multiplex PCR, and TCRdb kept only the in-frame ones, dropping some. Altogether roughly 120,000 clones are present, 65% to 80% being singletons, with the ten largest covering 1%. Sequencing was carried out using PBMCs. All receptors derive from a human donor in good health. CDR3s include the opening cysteine and the closing phenylalanine or tryptophan. A D gene is named only where the DNA matches it firmly.

V gene	D gene	J gene	CDR3 protein
TRBV7-2	.	TRBJ1-1	CASSWTVGNTEAFF
TRBV6-1	.	TRBJ1-5	CASSEYGDQPQHF
TRBV6-1	.	TRBJ1-2	CASTEGRAGYTF
TRBV5-6	.	TRBJ1-1	CASSFSRTEAFF
TRBV7-8	.	TRBJ2-7	CASSHRYEQYF
TRBV29-1	TRBD1	TRBJ1-1	CSVRQGGNTEAFF
TRBV7-9	TRBD1	TRBJ2-3	CASSLDRGDTQYF
TRBV6-1	.	TRBJ2-3	CASRQVQFTDTQYF
TRBV11-2	.	TRBJ1-6	CASSSQGFSYNSPLHF
TRBV27	TRBD2	TRBJ2-1	CASRFGEGFNEQFF
TRBV4-3	.	TRBJ1-1	CASSQQGWEGAFF
TRBV7-8	.	TRBJ1-4	CASSQWGGEVGEKLFF
TRBV28	.	TRBJ1-2	CASSTSQVHSGYTF
TRBV10-3	.	TRBJ1-2	CATRTVGSLPDGYTF
TRBV7-8	.	TRBJ1-2	CASSLGGGDGYTF
TRBV7-2	.	TRBJ1-2	CASSLGGVPNYGYTF
TRBV7-2	TRBD2	TRBJ2-5	CASSLVESSGGETQYF
TRBV10-2	.	TRBJ1-1	CASSKQGEEAFF
TRBV7-8	.	TRBJ2-1	CASSTRGSGNEQFF
TRBV18	.	TRBJ1-4	CASSREDEKLFF
TRBV6-6	TRBD1	TRBJ2-7	CASTINLGTGLKEQYF
TRBV7-3	.	TRBJ1-2	CASSFGGSYGYTF
TRBV15	TRBD1	TRBJ1-1	CATSREGTANTEAFF
TRBV11-1	.	TRBJ2-7	CASSLVLGGTYEQYF
TRBV6-1	.	TRBJ1-5	CASSVGVTNQPQHF
TRBV11-2	.	TRBJ1-5	CASSRGVEQPQHF
TRBV5-6	.	TRBJ2-2	CASSVTIGTGELFF
TRBV9	TRBD2	TRBJ2-3	CASSVDAGGVTDTQYF
TRBV4-1	.	TRBJ2-7	CASSPHHRTASYEQYF
TRBV11-3	.	TRBJ2-7	CASSSRQKPYEQYF
TRBV6-5	TRBD2	TRBJ2-1	CASSFRGGAGDEQFF
TRBV11-2	TRBD1	TRBJ1-2	CASSPGTVFYGYTF
TRBV9	TRBD2	TRBJ2-3	CASSTPTSGGVVGDTQYF
TRBV5-6	.	TRBJ1-1	CASSFYIGTEAFF
TRBV9	.	TRBJ1-1	CASSGHNTEAFF
TRBV11-3	.	TRBJ2-1	CASSLGYGQFF
TRBV19	.	TRBJ1-2	CASSIAGDYGYTF
TRBV11-2	TRBD1	TRBJ2-6	CASSFPGQLSGANVLTF
TRBV4-1	TRBD1	TRBJ1-5	CASSQGGQGDAPQHF